Here is one T cell receptor (beta chain) with its context. Its antigen is undetermined. These data belong to a study of graft-versus-host responses after intestinal transplantation. The overall study: All of the recipients had induction that used anti-thymocyte globulin, then tacrolimus and steroids for roughly three years. Study findings and constraints: Recipient-marrow GvH clones were detected, some having first appeared in ileum or blood. Peak circulating GvH clone levels were associated with early post-transplant HvG declines.

Per the germline V gene, CDR1 is SGHTS and CDR2 is YDEGEE. This CDR3 has 12 amino acids. V gave up 3 bases and J gave up 8 bases, with 11 bases separating them. To release intraepithelial and lamina propria lymphocytes, the graft tissue was processed. The method was immunoSEQ multiplex PCR; TCRdb's version includes in-frame clones alone and lacks a portion of them. The sample lists under 30,000 clones, around 80% occurring once. The J gene is TRBJ1-1, the V gene TRBV5-8; no definite D call. The material sequenced was ileum tissue, taken 98 days after intestinal transplantation. This sequence originates from a human patient who received an intestinal transplant, so some T cells may come from the graft donor. For the CDR3, the DNA is TGTGCCAGCAGCTGGAGGAGGATAGAAGCTTTCTTT. It is translated as CASSWRRIEAFF.